A selection of T cell receptor beta chains follows, all from one sample in a study of blood T cell repertoires in COVID-19. Sequenced by immunoSEQ multiplex PCR; TCRdb stores in-frame clones only, minus some. In the table there are 150,000 to 200,000 clones, 81% of which are singletons. The source material was peripheral blood. Receptor source: a woman aged 80 or over with COVID-19, enrolled during active disease. The conserved cysteine and the conserved F or W are not part of the CDR3 here.

TRBV2	TRBJ2-7	ASSPGTPTYEQY
TRBV18	TRBJ1-4	ASSPLSGTGELNEKLF
TRBV12-3/TRBV12-4	TRBJ2-3	ASSRKTGLAQY
TRBV10-1	TRBJ2-7	ASSVPSTSGFSYEQY
TRBV19	TRBJ1-2	ASSHRAGDDGYT
TRBV5-4	TRBJ2-6	ASSLGTGLASGANVLT
TRBV18	TRBJ2-2	ASSHRQGFGTGELF
TRBV7-9	TRBJ2-5	ASSPGGGPQETQY
TRBV11-2	TRBJ2-2	ASSLTFQGLGELF
TRBV14	TRBJ2-5	ASSQRRGERQETQY
TRBV25-1	TRBJ2-5	ASRWGLAGETQY
TRBV7-9	TRBJ2-7	ASSPGYEQY
TRBV11-1	TRBJ1-2	ASTREGPLYGYT
TRBV4-1	TRBJ1-6	ASSQALRTGANSPLH
TRBV10-3	TRBJ1-5	ATGTAFWPQH
TRBV6-2/TRBV6-3	TRBJ2-3	ASSQPRARADTQY
TRBV2	TRBJ1-1	ASSAWQGTEAF
TRBV5-6	TRBJ1-1	ASSWGQPNTEAF
TRBV28	TRBJ1-5	ATTLVTGTAYSNQPQH
TRBV7-9	TRBJ1-2	ASSLEDTGARGYT
TRBV10-3	TRBJ1-3	AISGVQGTGNTIY
TRBV19	TRBJ1-2	ASSIGQGSSYGYT
TRBV27	TRBJ1-5	ASSPRTGGEGQPQH
TRBV14	TRBJ2-3	ASSQLAGATDTQY
TRBV5-8	TRBJ1-2	ASSRRQGSVDGYT
TRBV5-6	TRBJ2-7	ASSLGYSFREEQY
TRBV5-1	TRBJ2-7	ASSFEDSYEQY
TRBV4-3	TRBJ1-2	ASSQGDRTNYGYT
TRBV11-2	TRBJ2-7	ASSPSGGSSYEQY
TRBV2	TRBJ2-5	ASTLGETQY
TRBV2	TRBJ2-7	ASSDRYYEQY
TRBV21-1	TRBJ2-7	ASSKSLYEQY
TRBV5-4	TRBJ1-1	ASSLDWLDMNTEAF
TRBV10-3	TRBJ2-3	AISESMTGSTDTQY
TRBV7-5	TRBJ2-7	ARSFVADSSYEQY
TRBV27	TRBJ1-4	ASSPQGANEKLF
TRBV7-9	TRBJ2-7	ASSSTGFRVGFLSYEQY
TRBV4-2	TRBJ2-5	ASSQVSGGSQETQY
TRBV12-3/TRBV12-4	TRBJ1-2	ASSRTPYGYT
TRBV6-6	TRBJ2-7	ASRHGRLAGLYEQY
TRBV25-1	TRBJ2-2	ASSPGRTRGTGELF
TRBV5-1	TRBJ2-5	ASSLAGLTQY
TRBV2	TRBJ1-4	ASRRPRGEKLF
TRBV15	TRBJ2-5	ATSRVEREAQY
TRBV6-1	TRBJ1-2	ASSEASGTFNYGYT
TRBV24-1	TRBJ1-2	ATSDSGRQYGYT
TRBV9	TRBJ2-3	ASSVGAGGGTDTQY
TRBV5-1	TRBJ1-6	ASSFSLGQTYNSPLH
TRBV7-9	TRBJ1-4	ASSLQGQDNEKLF
TRBV6-2/TRBV6-3	TRBJ2-5	ASSSPRFRGRATQY
TRBV19	TRBJ1-2	ASRPLGGPYGYT
TRBV7-7	TRBJ2-5	ASSLSMGRMETQY
TRBV2	TRBJ2-7	ASSEAGIETYEQY
TRBV7-9	TRBJ2-2	ASSSSWGGSNTGELF
TRBV7-8	TRBJ1-1	ASSRQNTEAF
TRBV11-2	TRBJ1-6	ASSPANRGSHNSPLH